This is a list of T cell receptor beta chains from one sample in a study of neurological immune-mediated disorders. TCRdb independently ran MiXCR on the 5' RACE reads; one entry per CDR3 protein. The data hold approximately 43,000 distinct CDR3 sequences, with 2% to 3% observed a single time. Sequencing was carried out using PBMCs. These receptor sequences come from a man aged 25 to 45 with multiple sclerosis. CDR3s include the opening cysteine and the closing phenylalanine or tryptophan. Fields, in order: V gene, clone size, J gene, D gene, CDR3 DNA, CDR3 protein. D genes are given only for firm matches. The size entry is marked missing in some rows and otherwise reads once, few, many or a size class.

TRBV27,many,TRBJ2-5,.,TGTGCCAGCAGTGGGGTGCTTCGAGAGACCCAGTACTTC,CASSGVLRETQYF
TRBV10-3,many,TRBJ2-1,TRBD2,TGTGCCATCAGCGGAGGGACTAGCGGCTCCTACAATGAGCAGTTCTTC,CAISGGTSGSYNEQFF
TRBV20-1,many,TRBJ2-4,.,TGCAGTGCTAGAGATTCGACCCTTAAGATTCAGTACTTC,CSARDSTLKIQYF
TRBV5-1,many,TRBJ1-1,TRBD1,TGCGCCAGCAGCACTACAGGGGGCGCGGGTGAAGCTTTCTTT,CASSTTGGAGEAFF
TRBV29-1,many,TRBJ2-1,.,TGCAGCGTTGAACCGGGACTCAGTGATGAGCAGTTCTTC,CSVEPGLSDEQFF
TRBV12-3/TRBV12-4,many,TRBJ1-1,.,TGTGCCAGCAGTCCCTTGGGCAGCCCGTTAGGTGAAGCTTTCTTT,CASSPLGSPLGEAFF
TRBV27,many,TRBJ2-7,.,TGTGCCAGCAGTTTATCCCCTGCGAATGGCGAGCAGTACTTC,CASSLSPANGEQYF
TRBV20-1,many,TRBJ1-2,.,TGCAGTGCTAGTAGCGGACAGTTCTCGAACTATGGCTACACCTTC,CSASSGQFSNYGYTF
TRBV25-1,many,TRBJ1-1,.,TGTGCCAGCAGTTGGGGAGGGAACACTGAAGCTTTCTTT,CASSWGGNTEAFF
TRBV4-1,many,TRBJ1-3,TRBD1,TGCGCCAGCAGCCAAGGGCTCATCAGGGGGGGCTTGCCTGGAAACACCATATATTTT,CASSQGLIRGGLPGNTIYF
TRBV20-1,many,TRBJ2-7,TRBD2,TGCAGTGCTAGTTCTAGCGGGGGTACTTACGAGCAGTACTTC,CSASSSGGTYEQYF
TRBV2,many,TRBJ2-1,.,TGTGCCAGCAGTGAAGACTTCGGGAACTCCTACAATGAGCAGTTCTTC,CASSEDFGNSYNEQFF
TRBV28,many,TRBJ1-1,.,TGTGCCAGCCGACGGTCAGGGGCCAACACTGAAGCTTTCTTT,CASRRSGANTEAFF
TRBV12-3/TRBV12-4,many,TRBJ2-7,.,TGTGCCAGCAGTTTCGGATTTTCGGACTACTCCTACGAGCAGTACTTC,CASSFGFSDYSYEQYF
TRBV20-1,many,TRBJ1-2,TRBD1,TGCAGTGCTAGAAGGTCGGGACAGGGACGATATGGCTACACCTTC,CSARRSGQGRYGYTF
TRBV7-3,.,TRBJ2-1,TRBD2,TGTGCCAGCAGCTTAACCCCGCCTAGCGGGAGACAGTTCTTC,CASSLTPPSGRQFF
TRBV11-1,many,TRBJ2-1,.,TGTGCCAGCGGATCTTGGGCAATCTCCGATGAGCAGTTCTTC,CASGSWAISDEQFF
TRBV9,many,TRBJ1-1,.,TGTGCCAGCAGCGCGACAGTAAACACTGAAGCTTTCTTT,CASSATVNTEAFF
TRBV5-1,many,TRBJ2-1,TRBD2,TGCGCCAGCAGCATAACTAGCGGGAGGGCTAATGAGCAGTTCTTC,CASSITSGRANEQFF
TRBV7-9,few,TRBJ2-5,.,TGTGCCAGCAGCGAAATCGGGACCGGGGCCCAAGAGACCCAGTACTTC,CASSEIGTGAQETQYF
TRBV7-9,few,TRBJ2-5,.,TGTGCCAGCAGCTTGTTACAGGCTGCAGAGACCCAGTACTTC,CASSLLQAAETQYF
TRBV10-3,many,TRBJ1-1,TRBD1,TGTGCCATCAGTGCCCCAAAAGACAGGGGAAAGGATAACACTGAAGCTTTCTTT,CAISAPKDRGKDNTEAFF
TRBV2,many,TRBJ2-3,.,TGTGCCAGCAGCACCGGGCCCCCCGATACGCAGTATTTT,CASSTGPPDTQYF
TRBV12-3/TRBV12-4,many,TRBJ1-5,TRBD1,TGTGCCAGCAGGACAGGGCCTTATAGCAATCAGCCCCAGCATTTT,CASRTGPYSNQPQHF
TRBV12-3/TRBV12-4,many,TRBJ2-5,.,TGTGCCAGCAGTTTGGGGATAGAGACCCAGTACTTC,CASSLGIETQYF
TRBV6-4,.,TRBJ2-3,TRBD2,TGTGCCAGCAGTGACCTAGCGGGAGCAGATACGCAGTATTTT,CASSDLAGADTQYF
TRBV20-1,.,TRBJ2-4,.,TGCAGTGCTCACCCCAGCGCCCCAACGGGCATTCAGTACTTC,CSAHPSAPTGIQYF
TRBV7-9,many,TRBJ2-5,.,TGTGCCAGCAGCTTAATTGGGACACACCAAGAGACCCAGTACTTC,CASSLIGTHQETQYF
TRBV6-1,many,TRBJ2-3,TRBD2,TGTGCCAGCAGTGAAATCGCGGGAGGGACAGATACGCAGTATTTT,CASSEIAGGTDTQYF
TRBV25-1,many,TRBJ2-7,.,TGTGCCAGCAGCCCTACAGCGGTCGAGCAGTACTTC,CASSPTAVEQYF
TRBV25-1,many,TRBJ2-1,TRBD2,TGTGCCAGCAGTTTAGCGGGAGGTTACTACAATGAGCAGTTCTTC,CASSLAGGYYNEQFF
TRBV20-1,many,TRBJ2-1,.,TGCAGTGCTAGAGATACGGGATATGGTGAGCAGTTCTTC,CSARDTGYGEQFF
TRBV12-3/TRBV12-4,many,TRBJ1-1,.,TGTGCCAGCAGTTTCGGGGGGGCGGGCACTGAAGCTTTCTTT,CASSFGGAGTEAFF
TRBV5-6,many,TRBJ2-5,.,TGTGCCAGCAGCTCCACTATGCAGGGCTTCCAAGAGACCCAGTACTTC,CASSSTMQGFQETQYF
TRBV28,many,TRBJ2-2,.,TGTGCCAGCAGGCCTGCCCGGAGGGGACACACCGGGGAGCTGTTTTTT,CASRPARRGHTGELFF
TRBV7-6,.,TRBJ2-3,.,TGTGCCAGCAGCTTAGAAGCGGCGTTAACAGATACGCAGTATTTT,CASSLEAALTDTQYF
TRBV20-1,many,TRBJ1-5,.,TGCAGTACTTCCCACAGTGATTCATCACCCCAGCATTTT,CSTSHSDSSPQHF
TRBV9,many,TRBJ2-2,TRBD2,TGTGCCAGCAGCCTGGGACTAGCGGCCAACACCGGGGAGCTGTTTTTT,CASSLGLAANTGELFF
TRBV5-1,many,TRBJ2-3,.,TGCGCCAGCAGCTTCTCTTCGGGGGCAGATACGCAGTATTTT,CASSFSSGADTQYF
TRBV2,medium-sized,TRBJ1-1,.,TGTGCCAGCATTGGCCAACAAGGGGCACAGGACACTGAAGCTTTCTTT,CASIGQQGAQDTEAFF